A selection of T cell receptor beta chains follows, all from one sample in a study of cytomegalovirus exposure and HLA in healthy donors. TCRdb's table, derived via immunoSEQ multiplex PCR, lists solely in-frame clones and lacks some. Among about 180,000 clones listed, 75% to 85% were seen once. Sequencing input: PBMCs. Receptor source: a girl aged 2-10 years in good health and CMV-seropositive. Both conserved end residues are part of each CDR3. Each record gives: clone size, J gene, V gene, D gene, CDR3 protein, CDR3 DNA. The D gene is left open where the match is weak. A clone size is listed for some rows: how often the clone was seen (once, few, many), or a class if it is expanded.

>NA|TRBJ1-1|TRBV7-9|TRBD1
CASSVATGQGRMNTEAFF
TGTGCCAGCAGCGTAGCAACGGGACAGGGAAGGATGAACACTGAAGCTTTCTTT
>NA|TRBJ2-1|TRBV5-1|NA
CASKEPTGVDEQFF
TGCGCCAGCAAGGAGCCGACAGGAGTGGATGAGCAGTTCTTC
>NA|TRBJ2-7|TRBV30|TRBD1
CAWSVGPDRVWEQYF
TGTGCCTGGAGTGTAGGTCCGGACAGGGTGTGGGAGCAGTACTTC
>few|TRBJ1-2|TRBV5-1|NA
CASSLAQGGYGYTF
TGCGCCAGCAGCTTGGCTCAGGGCGGCTATGGCTACACCTTC
>NA|TRBJ2-1|TRBV30|NA
CALSESSYNEQFF
TGTGCCTTGAGCGAGAGCTCCTACAATGAGCAGTTCTTC
>NA|TRBJ2-7|TRBV7-8|NA
CASTLTSFSYEQYF
TGTGCCAGCACCCTGACTAGTTTTTCCTACGAGCAGTACTTC
>NA|TRBJ2-5|TRBV2|TRBD1
CASNTGVTETQYF
TGTGCCAGCAACACAGGGGTAACGGAGACCCAGTACTTC
>NA|TRBJ2-1|TRBV29-1|NA
CSVSTPYRSSYNEQFF
TGCAGCGTTTCCACCCCCTATCGGTCGTCCTACAATGAGCAGTTCTTC
>NA|TRBJ2-2|TRBV19|NA
CASSISWRANTGELFF
TGTGCCAGTAGTATCAGTTGGAGAGCGAACACCGGGGAGCTGTTTTTT
>NA|TRBJ2-7|TRBV5-4|NA
CASSLMGASSYEQYF
TGTGCCAGCAGCTTGATGGGGGCGAGCTCCTACGAGCAGTACTTC
>once|TRBJ2-7|TRBV11-2|NA
CASSLDLLPSSYEQYF
TGTGCCAGCAGCTTAGATCTTCTACCGAGCTCCTACGAGCAGTACTTC
>NA|TRBJ2-7|TRBV7-9|TRBD2
CASSLGLAYEQYF
TGTGCCAGCAGCTTGGGACTAGCCTACGAGCAGTACTTC
>once|TRBJ2-7|TRBV5-1|NA
CASSTGGLSAYEQYF
TGCGCCAGCAGCACAGGGGGACTATCAGCCTACGAGCAGTACTTC
>NA|TRBJ2-4|TRBV5-4|NA
CASSADSLAKNIQYF
TGTGCCAGCAGCGCGGACAGTTTAGCCAAAAACATTCAGTACTTC
>NA|TRBJ1-5|TRBV12-5|TRBD1
CASGSWGGLGQGDQPQHF
TGTGCTAGTGGTTCTTGGGGGGGGTTGGGACAGGGCGATCAGCCCCAGCATTTT
>NA|TRBJ2-4|TRBV7-9|NA
CASSPSGLAKNIQYF
TGTGCCAGCAGCCCATCCGGACTAGCCAAAAACATTCAGTACTTC
>NA|TRBJ2-1|TRBV7-8|TRBD2
CASSLAGGRTSGYEQFF
TGTGCCAGCAGCTTAGCGGGGGGGAGGACTAGTGGTTATGAGCAGTTCTTC
>NA|TRBJ1-2|TRBV19|TRBD1
CASTLDRALGYTF
TGTGCCAGTACCCTCGACAGGGCGTTAGGCTACACCTTC
>NA|TRBJ2-7|TRBV6-5|NA
CASSLGLEQYF
TGTGCCAGCAGCCTTGGGCTCGAGCAGTACTTC
>NA|TRBJ1-5|TRBV6-5|NA
CASSYSMAPPNQPQHF
TGTGCCAGCAGTTACTCGATGGCCCCACCTAATCAGCCCCAGCATTTT
>NA|TRBJ2-6|TRBV11-3|TRBD2
CASSERGRGANVLTF
TGTGCCAGCAGCGAGCGGGGGAGAGGGGCCAACGTCCTGACTTTC
>NA|TRBJ2-1|TRBV13|TRBD1
CASSARTGYNEQFF
TGTGCCAGCAGCGCACGGACAGGGTACAATGAGCAGTTCTTC
>NA|TRBJ2-5|TRBV5-1|NA
CASSWPQGNLQETQYF
TGCGCCAGCAGCTGGCCCCAGGGCAACCTCCAAGAGACCCAGTACTTC
>NA|TRBJ2-1|TRBV7-9|TRBD2
CASSLILAGTSYNEQFF
TGTGCCAGCAGCTTGATCCTAGCGGGTACGTCCTACAATGAGCAGTTCTTC
>few|TRBJ1-2|TRBV5-6|NA
CASSFLWRQGDGYTF
NA
>once|TRBJ1-5|TRBV28|NA
CATLRSGPPQPQHF
TGTGCCACCCTCAGGTCAGGGCCCCCCCAGCCCCAGCATTTT
>NA|TRBJ2-6|TRBV27|NA
CASSLWPTDRGANVLTF
TGTGCCAGCAGTCTATGGCCGACAGACCGGGGGGCCAACGTCCTGACTTTC
>NA|TRBJ2-2|TRBV30|NA
CAWSDVTGNTGELFF
TGTGCCTGGAGTGACGTTACAGGGAACACCGGGGAGCTGTTTTTT
>NA|TRBJ1-4|TRBV2|NA
CASRLPSTNEKLFF
TGTGCCAGCAGGCTACCTTCAACTAATGAAAAACTGTTTTTT
>few|TRBJ1-5|TRBV7-3|NA
CATTVGQNNQPQHF
TGTGCCACCACGGTCGGACAGAACAATCAGCCCCAGCATTTT
>NA|TRBJ1-5|TRBV20-1|NA
CSAYDRDQHF
TGCAGTGCTTATGACCGGGACCAGCATTTT
>NA|TRBJ1-1|TRBV2|NA
CASSEARGRAYTEAFF
TGTGCCAGCAGTGAAGCTCGGGGGAGGGCGTACACTGAAGCTTTCTTT
>once|TRBJ2-3|TRBV4-2|TRBD2
CASSQAPLAASTDTQYF
TGTGCCAGCAGCCAAGCCCCGCTAGCGGCTAGCACAGATACGCAGTATTTT
>NA|TRBJ1-2|TRBV19|NA
CASSIDRWGDGYTF
TGTGCCAGTAGTATAGACAGATGGGGAGATGGCTACACCTTC
>once|TRBJ2-3|TRBV7-3|NA
CASSKGVGASTDTQYF
TGTGCCAGCAGCAAGGGGGTAGGGGCTAGCACAGATACGCAGTATTTT
>NA|TRBJ1-3|TRBV19|NA
CASINPRQRGNTIYF
TGTGCCAGTATTAATCCGCGACAGAGAGGAAACACCATATATTTT
>NA|TRBJ2-3|TRBV11-2|NA
CASSLAGAIENTQYF
TGTGCCAGCAGCTTAGCGGGAGCGATTGAGAATACGCAGTATTTT
>NA|TRBJ2-7|TRBV6-5|TRBD2
CASTEAPSGVREQYF
TGTGCCAGCACCGAAGCACCTAGCGGGGTCCGCGAGCAGTACTTC
>NA|TRBJ2-1|TRBV9|TRBD2
CASSPGGVASYNEQFF
TGTGCCAGCAGCCCGGGAGGGGTGGCCTCCTACAATGAGCAGTTCTTC
>few|TRBJ2-7|TRBV10-1|TRBD1
CASSEPNRGLSEQYF
TGCGCCAGCAGTGAGCCTAACAGGGGGCTCTCCGAGCAGTACTTC
>NA|TRBJ2-3|TRBV10-3|TRBD2
CAIRSTSGGTDTQYF
TGTGCCATCAGATCAACTAGCGGGGGCACAGATACGCAGTATTTT
>NA|TRBJ1-3|TRBV19|NA
CASRKSFRSGNTIYF
TGTGCCAGTAGAAAATCTTTCCGCTCTGGAAACACCATATATTTT
>NA|TRBJ1-1|TRBV13|NA
CASSRRGRVLEAFF
TGTGCCAGCAGCAGACGGGGGAGGGTTCTGGAAGCTTTCTTT
>once|TRBJ1-5|TRBV10-3|TRBD1
CAISERGTGVSNQPQHF
TGTGCCATCAGTGAACGTGGGACAGGGGTCTCCAATCAGCCCCAGCATTTT
>NA|TRBJ2-3|TRBV9|TRBD1
CASSHGTASTDTQYF
TGTGCCAGCAGCCATGGGACAGCCAGCACAGATACGCAGTATTTT
>NA|TRBJ1-1|TRBV12-5|NA
CASGLTPGVGATEAFF
TGTGCTAGTGGTTTGACCCCAGGGGTTGGAGCCACTGAAGCTTTCTTT
>NA|TRBJ1-5|TRBV5-3|NA
CARSPDTCEDQPQHF
TGTGCCAGAAGCCCGGACACCTGTGAAGATCAGCCCCAGCATTTT
>once|TRBJ2-7|TRBV27|TRBD1
CASSTPGQGNYEQYF
TGTGCCAGCAGTACCCCGGGACAGGGGAACTACGAGCAGTACTTC
>NA|TRBJ2-5|TRBV20-1|NA
CSATPSETQYF
TGCAGTGCTACTCCCTCGGAGACCCAGTACTTC
>NA|TRBJ1-3|TRBV9|NA
CASSPQMTGSGNTIYF
TGTGCCAGCAGCCCCCAAATGACAGGCTCTGGAAACACCATATATTTT
>NA|TRBJ1-3|TRBV6-1|TRBD1
CASGTEPYSTIYF
TGTGCCAGCGGGACAGAGCCTTACAGCACCATATATTTT
>once|TRBJ2-1|TRBV10-1|NA
CASSDIRGEQFF
TGCGCCAGCAGTGATATCAGGGGCGAGCAGTTCTTC
>few|TRBJ1-1|TRBV29-1|NA
CSVAGYNTEAFF
TGCAGCGTTGCAGGGTATAACACTGAAGCTTTCTTT
>NA|TRBJ2-2|TRBV10-3|TRBD1
CAISEPGTGTGELFF
TGTGCCATCAGTGAGCCGGGGACAGGGACCGGGGAGCTGTTTTTT
>NA|TRBJ1-2|TRBV6-5|NA
CASSLTVIYGYTF
TGTGCCAGCAGTCTCACAGTCATCTATGGCTACACCTTC